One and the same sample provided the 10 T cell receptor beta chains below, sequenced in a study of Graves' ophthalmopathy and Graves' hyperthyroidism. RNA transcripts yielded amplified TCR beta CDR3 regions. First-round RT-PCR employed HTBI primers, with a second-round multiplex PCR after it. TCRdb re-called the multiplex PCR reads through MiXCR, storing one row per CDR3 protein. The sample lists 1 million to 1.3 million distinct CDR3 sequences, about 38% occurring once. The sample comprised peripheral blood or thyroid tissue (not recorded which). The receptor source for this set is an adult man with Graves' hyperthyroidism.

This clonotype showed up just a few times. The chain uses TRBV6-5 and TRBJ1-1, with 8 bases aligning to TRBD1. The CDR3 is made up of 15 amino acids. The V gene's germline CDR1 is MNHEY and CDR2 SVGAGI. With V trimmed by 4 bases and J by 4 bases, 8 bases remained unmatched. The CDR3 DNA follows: TGTGCCAGCAGTTCCGACAGGGGACAGAGCACTGAAGCTTTCTTT. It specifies CASSSDRGQSTEAFF.

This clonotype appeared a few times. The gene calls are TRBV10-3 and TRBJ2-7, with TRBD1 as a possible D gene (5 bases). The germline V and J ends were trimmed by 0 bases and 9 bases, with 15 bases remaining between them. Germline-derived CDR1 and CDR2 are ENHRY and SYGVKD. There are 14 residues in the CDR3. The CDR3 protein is CAISESTGRDGQYF. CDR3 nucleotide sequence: TGTGCCATCAGTGAGTCGACTGGCAGGGATGGGCAGTACTTC.

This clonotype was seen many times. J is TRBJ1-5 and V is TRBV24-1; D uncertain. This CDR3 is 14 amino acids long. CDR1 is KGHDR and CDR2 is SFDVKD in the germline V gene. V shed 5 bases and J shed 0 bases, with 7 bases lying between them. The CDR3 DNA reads TGTGCCACCAGTGTTAGATATAGCAATCAGCCCCAGCATTTT. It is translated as CATSVRYSNQPQHF.

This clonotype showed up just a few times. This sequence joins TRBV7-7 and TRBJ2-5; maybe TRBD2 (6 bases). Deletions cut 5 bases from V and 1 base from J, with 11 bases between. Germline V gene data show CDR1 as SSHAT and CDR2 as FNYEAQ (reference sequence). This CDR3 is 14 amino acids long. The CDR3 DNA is TGTGCCAGCAGCCATGGAGCGGGCCAAGAGACCCAGTACTTC. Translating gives CASSHGAGQETQYF.

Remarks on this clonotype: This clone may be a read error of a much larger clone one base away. The CDR3 sequence is CAPAPGASSYEQYF. CDR3 DNA: TGTGCCCCAGCCCCCGGGGCAAGCTCCTACGAGCAGTACTTC. This chain joins TRBV10-3 and TRBJ2-7, with D perhaps assigned TRBD1 or TRBD2 (5 bases each). Germline loops: CDR1 ENHRY, CDR2 SYGVKD. The V end was cut by 11 bases, the J end by 0 bases, with 17 bases between. CDR3 length: 14 residues.

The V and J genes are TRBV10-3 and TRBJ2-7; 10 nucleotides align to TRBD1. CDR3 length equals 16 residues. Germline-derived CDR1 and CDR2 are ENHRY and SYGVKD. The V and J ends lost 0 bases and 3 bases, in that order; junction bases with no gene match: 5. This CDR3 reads CAISESQDRGNYEQYF. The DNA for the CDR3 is TGTGCCATCAGTGAGTCCCAGGACAGGGGGAACTACGAGCAGTACTTC.

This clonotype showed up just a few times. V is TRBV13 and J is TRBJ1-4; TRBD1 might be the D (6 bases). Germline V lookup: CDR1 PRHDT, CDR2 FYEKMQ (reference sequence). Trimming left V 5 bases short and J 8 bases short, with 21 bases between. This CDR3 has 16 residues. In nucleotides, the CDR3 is TGTGCCAGCAGCCGACGCAGGGCGGCCGGGGGCGAAAAACTGTTTTTT. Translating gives CASSRRRAAGGEKLFF.

The CDR3 loop is CASMGGHLNAYEQYF. The CDR3, as DNA: TGTGCCAGCATGGGGGGACACCTAAACGCCTACGAGCAGTACTTC. The rearrangement joins TRBV7-9 to TRBJ2-7, with D perhaps being TRBD1 or TRBD2 (6 bases each). The germline CDR1 and CDR2 sequences are SEHNR and FQNEAQ (reference sequence). V lost 7 bases and J 2 bases, leaving 18 bases between the germline ends. The CDR3 totals 15 residues.

The CDR3 DNA sequence: TGTGCCACCAGCAGAACCTTAGGCGAGGACGGGGCCAACGTCCTGACTTTC. Translating gives CATSRTLGEDGANVLTF. The chain joins TRBV15 to TRBJ2-6, with D unresolved. Trimming took off 2 bases at V and 4 bases at J, with 15 bases between the two ends. CDR3 length equals 17 residues. The germline gives CDR1 LNHNV, CDR2 YYDKDF (reference sequence).

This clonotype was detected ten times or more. CDR3 nucleotides: TGTGCCAGCAGCTTAGTTGACAGGGACACTGAAGCTTTCTTT. It translates to CASSLVDRDTEAFF. The chain carries TRBV7-2 and TRBJ1-1, with TRBD1 identical over 7 bases. Germline loops: CDR1 SGHTA, CDR2 FQGNSA. V lost 1 base to trimming and J lost 3 bases; unmatched junction nucleotides: 2. This CDR3 comprises 14 residues.